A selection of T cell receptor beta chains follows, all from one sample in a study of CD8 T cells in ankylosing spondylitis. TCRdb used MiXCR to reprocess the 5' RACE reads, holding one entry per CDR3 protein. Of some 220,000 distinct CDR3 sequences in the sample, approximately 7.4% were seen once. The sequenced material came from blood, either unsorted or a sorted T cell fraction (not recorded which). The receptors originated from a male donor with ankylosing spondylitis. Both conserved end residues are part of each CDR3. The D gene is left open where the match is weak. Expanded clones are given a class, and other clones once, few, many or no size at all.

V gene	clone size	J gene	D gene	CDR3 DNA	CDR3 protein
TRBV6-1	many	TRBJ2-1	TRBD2	TGTGCCAGCAGGCCCTCACTAGCGGGGGACTACAATGAGCAGTTCTTC	CASRPSLAGDYNEQFF
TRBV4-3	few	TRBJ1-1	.	TGCGCCAGCAGCCAAGTTGCGTGGTTAGACAGGACTGAAGCTTTCTTT	CASSQVAWLDRTEAFF
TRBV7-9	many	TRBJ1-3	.	TGTGCCAGCAGCCCTACATACTTGACGTACTCTGGAAACACCATATATTTT	CASSPTYLTYSGNTIYF
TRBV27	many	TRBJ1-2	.	TGTGCCAGCAGTTGGGGGGAAGGGTATGGCTACACCTTC	CASSWGEGYGYTF
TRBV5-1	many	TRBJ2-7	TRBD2	TGCGCCAGCAGCTTTCTGAGCGGGGGTATCTCGAGCGAGCAGTACTTC	CASSFLSGGISSEQYF
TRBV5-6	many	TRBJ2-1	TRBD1	TGTGCCAGCAGCTTGGGGGACAGGGACGATGAGCAGTTCTTC	CASSLGDRDDEQFF
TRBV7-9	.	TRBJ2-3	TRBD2	TGTGCCAGCAGCTCAGTAGGCGGGAGGAACCCAGATACGCAGTATTTT	CASSSVGGRNPDTQYF
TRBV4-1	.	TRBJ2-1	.	TGCGCCAGCAGCCAAGATCCCCTATCTGAGCAGTTCTTC	CASSQDPLSEQFF
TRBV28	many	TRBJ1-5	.	TGTGCCAGCAGTTTACAAGCAGTCAGGGGTCAGCCCCAGCATTTT	CASSLQAVRGQPQHF
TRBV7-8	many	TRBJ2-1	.	TGTGCCAGCATGTCGCAGGGTGGGTACAATGAGCAGTTCTTC	CASMSQGGYNEQFF
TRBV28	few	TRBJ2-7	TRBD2	TGTGCCAGCAGTTCAATCGTTCCTAGCGGGAAGAACGAGCAGTACTTC	CASSSIVPSGKNEQYF
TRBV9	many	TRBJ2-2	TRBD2	TGTGCCAGCACCCTTAGCGGGGGCCCCACCGGGGAGCTGTTTTTT	CASTLSGGPTGELFF
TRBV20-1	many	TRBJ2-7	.	TGCAGTGCCCGCCACCCGGACTCCTACGAGCAGTACTTC	CSARHPDSYEQYF
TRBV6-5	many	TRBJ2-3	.	TGTGCCAGCAGTTCCCCGGGGGCGAGCACAGATACGCAGTATTTT	CASSSPGASTDTQYF
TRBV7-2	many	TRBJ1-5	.	TGTGCCAGCAGCTTAGAGGGACTCATTAGCAATCAGCCCCAGCATTTT	CASSLEGLISNQPQHF
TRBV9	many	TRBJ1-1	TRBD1	TGTGCCAGCAGCGCTGGGGACAGGGGAGTTCTGACTGAAGCTTTCTTT	CASSAGDRGVLTEAFF
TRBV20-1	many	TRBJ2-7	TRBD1	TGCAGTGCTAGAGGAGACAGGGGGTTACCCTACGAGCAGTACTTC	CSARGDRGLPYEQYF
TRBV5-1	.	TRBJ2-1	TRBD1	TGCGCCAGCAGCCCGGACAGGGCACACTACAATGAGCAGTTCTTC	CASSPDRAHYNEQFF
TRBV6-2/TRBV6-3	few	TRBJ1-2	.	TGTGCCAGTGGCGGGCCGCGCCGAGGGTACTATGGCTACACCTTC	CASGGPRRGYYGYTF
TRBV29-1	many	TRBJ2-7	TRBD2	TGCAGCGTGGCGGGGGGGATAGCGGTTGACTACGAGCAGTACTTC	CSVAGGIAVDYEQYF
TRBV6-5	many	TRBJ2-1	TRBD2	TGTGCCAGCAGTTACTCTTCCCCGGGACTAGCGTTGTACAATGAGCAGTTCTTC	CASSYSSPGLALYNEQFF
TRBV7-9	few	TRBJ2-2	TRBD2	TGTGCCAGCGGCGGACTAGCGGACACCGGGGAGCTGTTTTTT	CASGGLADTGELFF
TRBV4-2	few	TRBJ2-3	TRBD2	TGTGCCAGCAGCCAAGGAGGCGGGGGGGCAACAGATACGCAGTATTTT	CASSQGGGGATDTQYF
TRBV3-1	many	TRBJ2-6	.	TGTGCCAGCAGCCCTGACACAGGGACTGGGGCCAACGTCCTGACTTTC	CASSPDTGTGANVLTF
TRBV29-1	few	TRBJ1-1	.	TGCAGCGTTGAAGCAGGGACCCCAGACACTGAAGCTTTCTTT	CSVEAGTPDTEAFF
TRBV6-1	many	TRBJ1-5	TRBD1	TGTGCCAGCAACTCGGGACAGGGGGCAGGGGGCAATCAGCCCCAGCATTTT	CASNSGQGAGGNQPQHF
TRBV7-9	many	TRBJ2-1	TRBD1	TGTGCCAGCACCCCCCCCGGAGGACAGGGGGCTGTGATTGAGTTCTTC	CASTPPGGQGAVIEFF